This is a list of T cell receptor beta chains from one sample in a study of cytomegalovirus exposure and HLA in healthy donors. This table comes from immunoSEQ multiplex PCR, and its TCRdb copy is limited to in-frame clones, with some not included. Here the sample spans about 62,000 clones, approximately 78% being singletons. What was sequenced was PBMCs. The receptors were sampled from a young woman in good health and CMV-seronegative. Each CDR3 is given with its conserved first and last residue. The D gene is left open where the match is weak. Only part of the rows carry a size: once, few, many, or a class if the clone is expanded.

TGTGCCAGCAGCCACCATAGGGGGAGCGCAGGGGGCACAGATGCGCAGTATTTT	CASSHHRGSAGGTDAQYF	TRBD1	TRBJ2-3	18	-	TRBV13
TGCGCCAGCAGCTTGGCAACAGGGACAGGGCAGGACAATGAGCAGTTCTTC	CASSLATGTGQDNEQFF	TRBD1	TRBJ2-1	17	-	TRBV5-1
TGTGCCAGCAGCTTGACTGAGCAGTACTTC	CASSLTEQYF	-	TRBJ2-7	10	-	TRBV11-2
TGTGCCAGCAGTAACAGGGGCGACGGCCTGAGTAGCTCTGGAAACACCATATATTTT	CASSNRGDGLSSSGNTIYF	TRBD1	TRBJ1-3	19	-	TRBV9
TGTGCCAGTAGTCGAGTTAACACTGAAGCTTTCTTT	CASSRVNTEAFF	-	TRBJ1-1	12	few	TRBV19
TGTGCCAGCAGCCTTAGGACAGGGGAAGGGGAGACCCAGTACTTC	CASSLRTGEGETQYF	TRBD1	TRBJ2-5	15	-	TRBV9
TGTGCCAGCAGGGGGAGGACGAGGGATTCACCCCTCCACTTT	CASRGRTRDSPLHF	-	TRBJ1-6	14	-	TRBV5-6
TGTGCCAGCAGCCCCCCAGGGACCTACGAGCAGTACTTC	CASSPPGTYEQYF	-	TRBJ2-7	13	-	TRBV11-2
TGTGCCAGCAGGGTACTAAACAGGGGGCGCGGTTGGAATGAGCAGTTCTTC	CASRVLNRGRGWNEQFF	TRBD1	TRBJ2-1	17	-	TRBV27
TGTGCCAGCACCTTGGACAGGGGGGCCACCGGGGAGCTGTTTTTT	CASTLDRGATGELFF	TRBD1	TRBJ2-2	15	-	TRBV6-5
TGTGCCAGCAGTGGATCAGGGTGGGACACCGGGGAGCTGTTTTTT	CASSGSGWDTGELFF	-	TRBJ2-2	15	-	TRBV28
TGTGCCAGCAGCCCCGGGACAGGTCACACTGAAGCTTTCTTT	CASSPGTGHTEAFF	TRBD1	TRBJ1-1	14	-	TRBV7-9
TGTGCCAGCTCACCAGGGGTCGGGAGCTCCTACGAGCAGTACTTC	CASSPGVGSSYEQYF	-	TRBJ2-7	15	few	TRBV18
TGTGCCAGCTCACTCGGACTGCCGCCGAACAATGAGCAGTTCTTC	CASSLGLPPNNEQFF	-	TRBJ2-1	15	-	TRBV18
TGTGCCAGCAGTTACTCGAGTGCAGGGATGTCCTACGAGCAGTACTTC	CASSYSSAGMSYEQYF	-	TRBJ2-7	16	few	TRBV6-6
TGTGCCAGCAGGGACAGGGGGCAGAACTATGGCTACACCTTC	CASRDRGQNYGYTF	TRBD1	TRBJ1-2	14	-	TRBV6-1
TGTGCCAGCAGCTTAGTTTCAGCGCAAGAGACCCAGTACTTC	CASSLVSAQETQYF	-	TRBJ2-5	14	-	TRBV7-6
TGTGCCAGTAAGATAAATTGGGACACCAACACCGGGGAGCTGTTTTTT	CASKINWDTNTGELFF	-	TRBJ2-2	16	-	TRBV19
TGTGCCACCAGCAGTCACAGGGGGCTCAGCACAGATACGCAGTATTTT	CATSSHRGLSTDTQYF	TRBD1	TRBJ2-3	16	-	TRBV15
TGCGCCAGCAGCTTGGGGGACAGGGGCGGCTACACCTTC	CASSLGDRGGYTF	TRBD1	TRBJ1-2	13	-	TRBV5-1
TGTGCCAGCAGCTTAGCATTCGCGGGGAGCTCCTACAATGAGCAGTTCTTC	CASSLAFAGSSYNEQFF	-	TRBJ2-1	17	-	TRBV7-2
TGTGCCAGCAGCTTGGGGGACAGGGCCACTGAAGCTTTCTTT	CASSLGDRATEAFF	TRBD1	TRBJ1-1	14	-	TRBV11-2
TGTGCCAGCAGCGGTCGACAGGCAAACACTGAAGCTTTCTTT	CASSGRQANTEAFF	-	TRBJ1-1	14	-	TRBV5-5
TGCGCCAGCAGCTTGGACTTGCTCGGGGAGACCCAGTACTTC	CASSLDLLGETQYF	-	TRBJ2-5	14	-	TRBV10-2
TGTGCCAGCAGCCCGACACCCCTGAGCGGGTACGAGCAGTACTTC	CASSPTPLSGYEQYF	-	TRBJ2-7	15	-	TRBV11-2
TGTGCCAGTAGTATTCCCCGAGGGACAGGTTTAAATGAGCAGTTCTTC	CASSIPRGTGLNEQFF	TRBD1	TRBJ2-1	16	-	TRBV19
TGTGCCAGCAGGGGGCCTAGCGGCTCCGTCACAGATACGCAGTATTTT	CASRGPSGSVTDTQYF	TRBD2	TRBJ2-3	16	-	TRBV2
TGCGCCAGCAGCTTGGGGCAGGGGGCTTACGAGCAGTACTTC	CASSLGQGAYEQYF	TRBD1	TRBJ2-7	14	-	TRBV5-1
TGTGCCAGCAGCTTATATGGGACAGGGAATTCACCCCTCCACTTT	CASSLYGTGNSPLHF	TRBD1	TRBJ1-6	15	-	TRBV7-6
TGCGCCAGCAGTAGGACAGGGGGCAATCAGCCCCAGCATTTT	CASSRTGGNQPQHF	TRBD1	TRBJ1-5	14	once	TRBV5-1
TGTGCCAGCAGCTTGAATCTAGTGGCTCTTGAAGCTTTCTTT	CASSLNLVALEAFF	-	TRBJ1-1	14	-	TRBV5-6
TGTGCCAGCAGACTAACAGTCGGGGACTCCTACGAGCAGTACTTC	CASRLTVGDSYEQYF	-	TRBJ2-7	15	-	TRBV27
TGTGCCAGCACCGGGACAGGGTGGGAGCAGTTCTTC	CASTGTGWEQFF	TRBD1	TRBJ2-1	12	once	TRBV28
TGTGCCAGCTCCCAACGACTCTCGCGGGGGGTCACAGATACGCAGTATTTT	CASSQRLSRGVTDTQYF	TRBD2	TRBJ2-3	17	few	TRBV18
TGTGCCAGCAGTGAATACAGGGGGTTCTACGAGCAGTACTTC	CASSEYRGFYEQYF	TRBD1	TRBJ2-7	14	-	TRBV6-1
TGTGCCAGCAGCTTGGGGTTACTCAGGGGGCTGAACACTGAAGCTTTCTTT	CASSLGLLRGLNTEAFF	TRBD1	TRBJ1-1	17	-	TRBV7-2
TGTGCCAGCAGCTTAGGGACAGGACTCTCTGGAAACACCATATATTTT	CASSLGTGLSGNTIYF	TRBD1	TRBJ1-3	16	once	TRBV11-2
TGTGCCAGCAGCCCTGGAGGGACTAGTTACGAGCAGTACTTC	CASSPGGTSYEQYF	TRBD2	TRBJ2-7	14	-	TRBV7-6
TGTGCCAGCAGCTTAGTGCGGAATTCACCCCTCCACTTT	CASSLVRNSPLHF	-	TRBJ1-6	13	-	TRBV11-2
TGTGCCAGCAGGGAATACAGGGACACCGGGGAGCTGTTTTTT	CASREYRDTGELFF	-	TRBJ2-2	14	-	TRBV25-1
TGTGCCAGCAGCCCGGGACTAGCGGGGCCCACAGATACGCAGTATTTT	CASSPGLAGPTDTQYF	TRBD2	TRBJ2-3	16	few	TRBV5-6
TGTGCCAGCAGCTCGGGGACAGTTGGAAACACCATATATTTT	CASSSGTVGNTIYF	TRBD1	TRBJ1-3	14	-	TRBV7-2
TGTGCCAGCAGCGTAGGGGGTGGAACAGGGGGCTTAGAGACCCAGTACTTC	CASSVGGGTGGLETQYF	TRBD1	TRBJ2-5	17	-	TRBV9
TGTGCCAGCAGTTTATCGGGGACAGGGTGGATAGCTTTCTTT	CASSLSGTGWIAFF	TRBD1	TRBJ1-1	14	-	TRBV27
TGTGCCAGCAGCCAGCGGACAGGGAACACTGAAGCTTTCTTT	CASSQRTGNTEAFF	TRBD1	TRBJ1-1	14	once	TRBV6-6
TGCGCCAGCAGCCAAGATAGGAACAGGGTGTACGAGCAGTACTTC	CASSQDRNRVYEQYF	-	TRBJ2-7	15	few	TRBV4-3
TGTGCCAGCAGCTTAGGGGGACAGGGAGGGCAGGGACTGTTTTTT	CASSLGGQGGQGLFF	TRBD1	TRBJ1-4	15	-	TRBV7-2
TGTGCCAGCAGCTCCGTCGGCGGGGGCCCTATCTATGGCTACACCTTC	CASSSVGGGPIYGYTF	-	TRBJ1-2	16	-	TRBV7-9
TGTGCCAGCAGTCGACTTAAGAACACTGAAGCTTTCTTT	CASSRLKNTEAFF	-	TRBJ1-1	13	-	TRBV14
TGTGCCAGTAGTACGACAGGGAGCAATCAGCCCCAGCATTTT	CASSTTGSNQPQHF	TRBD1	TRBJ1-5	14	-	TRBV19
TGTGCCAGCAGCCAAGCTAGGACAGGGGCCTATAATTCACCCCTCCACTTT	CASSQARTGAYNSPLHF	TRBD1	TRBJ1-6	17	-	TRBV11-2
TGTGCCAGCACCAGACCAGGGACAGGGAATTCACCCCTCCACTTT	CASTRPGTGNSPLHF	TRBD1	TRBJ1-6	15	-	TRBV6-5
TGTGCCAGCAGCTCACCAGGACAGTTAGACTACGAGCAGTACTTC	CASSSPGQLDYEQYF	-	TRBJ2-7	15	-	TRBV7-2
TGCGCCAGCAGCTTGGTGGGACAGGGGCTAATGAACACTGAAGCTTTCTTT	CASSLVGQGLMNTEAFF	TRBD1	TRBJ1-1	17	once	TRBV5-1
TGTGCCAGCAGTTTATATGGCAGGGCCTTAGATCAGCCCCAGCATTTT	CASSLYGRALDQPQHF	-	TRBJ1-5	16	few	TRBV28
TGTGCCAGCAGCGTAGAGGAGGGAACCCTTTCTGGAAACACCATATATTTT	CASSVEEGTLSGNTIYF	-	TRBJ1-3	17	few	TRBV9
TGTGCCAGCAGTGATGCTGGGGGCCTGATCAGGGGTGAAAAACTGTTTTTT	CASSDAGGLIRGEKLFF	-	TRBJ1-4	17	once	TRBV6-1